This TCR beta chain was sequenced during a study of cytomegalovirus exposure and HLA in healthy donors. General observations from the study: Specificity for CMV antigens was confirmed in vitro for a few of the CMV-associated chains. Among TCR beta chains, those listed as cytomegalovirus-associated numbered around 160.

Sequencing was performed with immunoSEQ multiplex PCR; in TCRdb, only in-frame clones are kept and a portion is missing. The sample has over 200,000 clones; around 90% are singletons. Comments on this clone: As yet, its antigen is unknown.

Per the germline V gene, CDR1 is MGHDK and CDR2 is SYGVNS. There are 16 residues in the CDR3. V shed 4 bases, J shed 8 bases, and the junction held 14 bases outside the gene matches. This chain links TRBV25-1 with TRBJ2-4; 7 nucleotides agree with TRBD2. Sequencing was performed on PBMCs. The clonotype originates from a woman aged 18-29 years in good health and CMV-seronegative. CDR3 protein: CASSVSRSLAEDIQYF. The CDR3 DNA reads TGTGCCAGCAGTGTATCTCGCAGTCTAGCGGAGGACATTCAGTACTTC.